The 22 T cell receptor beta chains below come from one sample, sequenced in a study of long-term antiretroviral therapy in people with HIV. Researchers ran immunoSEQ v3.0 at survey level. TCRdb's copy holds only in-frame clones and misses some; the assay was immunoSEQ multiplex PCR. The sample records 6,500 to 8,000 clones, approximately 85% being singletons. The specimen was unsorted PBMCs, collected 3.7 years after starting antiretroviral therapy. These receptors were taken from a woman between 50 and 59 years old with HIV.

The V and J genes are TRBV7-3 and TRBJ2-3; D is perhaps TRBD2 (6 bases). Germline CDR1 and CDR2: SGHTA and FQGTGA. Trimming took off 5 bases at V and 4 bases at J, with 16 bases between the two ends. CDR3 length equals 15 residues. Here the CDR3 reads CASSPSGSGADTQYF. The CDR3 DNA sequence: TGTGCCAGCAGCCCTTCCGGGAGTGGGGCAGATACGCAGTATTTT.

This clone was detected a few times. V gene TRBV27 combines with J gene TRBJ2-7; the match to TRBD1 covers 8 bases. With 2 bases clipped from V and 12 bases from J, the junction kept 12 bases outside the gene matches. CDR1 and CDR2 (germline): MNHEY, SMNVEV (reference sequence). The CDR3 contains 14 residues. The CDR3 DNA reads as TGTGCCAGCAGTTTAATGGGACAGGCGGGATTGTTGTACTTC. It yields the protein CASSLMGQAGLLYF.

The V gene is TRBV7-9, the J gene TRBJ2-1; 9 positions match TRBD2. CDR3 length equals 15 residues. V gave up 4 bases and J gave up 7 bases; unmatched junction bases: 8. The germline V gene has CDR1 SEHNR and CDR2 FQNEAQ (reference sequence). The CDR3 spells CASSSPGTSSNEQFF. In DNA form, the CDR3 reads TGTGCCAGCAGCTCACCCGGGACTAGCTCAAATGAGCAGTTCTTC.

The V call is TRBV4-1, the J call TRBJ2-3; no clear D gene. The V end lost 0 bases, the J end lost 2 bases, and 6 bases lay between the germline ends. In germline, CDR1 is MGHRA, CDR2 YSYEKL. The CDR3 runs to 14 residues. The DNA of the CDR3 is TGCGCCAGCAGCCAAGACTGGGCCACAGATACGCAGTATTTT. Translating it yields CASSQDWATDTQYF.

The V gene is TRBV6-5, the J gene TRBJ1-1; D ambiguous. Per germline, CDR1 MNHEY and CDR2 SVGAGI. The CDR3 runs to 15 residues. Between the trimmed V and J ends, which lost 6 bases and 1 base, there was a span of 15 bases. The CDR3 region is CASRKLVDWNTEAFF. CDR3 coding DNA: TGTGCCAGCAGAAAACTAGTGGACTGGAACACTGAAGCTTTCTTT.

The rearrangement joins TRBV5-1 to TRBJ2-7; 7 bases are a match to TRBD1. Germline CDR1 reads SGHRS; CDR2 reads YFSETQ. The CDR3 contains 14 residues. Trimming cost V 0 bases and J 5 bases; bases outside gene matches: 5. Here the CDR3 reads CASSLGGGLNEQYF. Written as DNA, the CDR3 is TGCGCCAGCAGCTTGGGAGGGGGCTTAAACGAGCAGTACTTC.

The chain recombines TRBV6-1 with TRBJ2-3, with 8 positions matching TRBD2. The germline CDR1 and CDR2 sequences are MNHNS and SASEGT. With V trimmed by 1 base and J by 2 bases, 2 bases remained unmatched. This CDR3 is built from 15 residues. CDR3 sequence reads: CASSEVAGNTDTQYF. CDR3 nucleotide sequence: TGTGCCAGCAGTGAAGTAGCGGGAAACACAGATACGCAGTATTTT.

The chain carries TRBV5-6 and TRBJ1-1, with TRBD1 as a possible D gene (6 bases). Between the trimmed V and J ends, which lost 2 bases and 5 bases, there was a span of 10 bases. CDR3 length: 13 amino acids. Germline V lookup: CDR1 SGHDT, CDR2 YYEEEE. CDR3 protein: CASSFRGWTEAFF. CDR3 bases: TGTGCCAGCAGCTTCAGGGGATGGACTGAAGCTTTCTTT.

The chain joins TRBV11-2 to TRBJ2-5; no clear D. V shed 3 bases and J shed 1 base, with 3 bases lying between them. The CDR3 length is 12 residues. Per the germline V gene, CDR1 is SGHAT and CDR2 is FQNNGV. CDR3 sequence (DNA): TGTGCCAGCAGCTTTCTCCAAGAGACCCAGTACTTC. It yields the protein CASSFLQETQYF.

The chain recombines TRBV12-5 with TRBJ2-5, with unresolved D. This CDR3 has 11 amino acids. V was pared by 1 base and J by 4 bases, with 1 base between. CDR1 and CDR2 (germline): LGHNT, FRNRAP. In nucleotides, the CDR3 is TGTGCTAGTGGTTTGGGAGAGACCCAGTACTTC. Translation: CASGLGETQYF.

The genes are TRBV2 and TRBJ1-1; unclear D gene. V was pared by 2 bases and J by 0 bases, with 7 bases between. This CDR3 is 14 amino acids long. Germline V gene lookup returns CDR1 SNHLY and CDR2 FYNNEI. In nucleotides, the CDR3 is TGTGCCAGCAGTGAATTTCAGCTGAACACTGAAGCTTTCTTT. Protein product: CASSEFQLNTEAFF. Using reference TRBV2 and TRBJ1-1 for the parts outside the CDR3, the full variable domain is EPEVTQTPSHQVTQMGQEVILRCVPISNHLYFYWYRQILGQKVEFLVSFYNNEISEKSEIFDDQFSVERPDGSNFTLKIRSTKLEDSAMYFCASSEFQLNTEAFFGQGTRLTVV.

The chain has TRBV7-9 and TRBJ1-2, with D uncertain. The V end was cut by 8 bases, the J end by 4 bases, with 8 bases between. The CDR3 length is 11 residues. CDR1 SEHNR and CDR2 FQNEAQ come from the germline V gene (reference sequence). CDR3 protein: CASLGSYGYTF. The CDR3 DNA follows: TGTGCCAGCCTCGGCAGCTATGGCTACACCTTC.

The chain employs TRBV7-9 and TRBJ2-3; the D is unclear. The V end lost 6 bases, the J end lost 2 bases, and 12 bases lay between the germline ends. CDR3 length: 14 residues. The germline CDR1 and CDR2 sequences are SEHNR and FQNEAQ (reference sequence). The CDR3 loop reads CASRFLGPTDTQYF. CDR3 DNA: TGTGCCAGCAGGTTCTTAGGCCCCACAGATACGCAGTATTTT.

The CDR3 here is CASTSVNSNQPQHF. The CDR3 bases are TGTGCCAGCACTTCCGTTAATAGCAATCAGCCCCAGCATTTT. The chain combines TRBV2 with TRBJ1-5; D is undetermined. The CDR3 consists of 14 residues. V lost 7 bases and J lost 0, with 10 bases in between. Germline assignment: CDR1 SNHLY and CDR2 FYNNEI.

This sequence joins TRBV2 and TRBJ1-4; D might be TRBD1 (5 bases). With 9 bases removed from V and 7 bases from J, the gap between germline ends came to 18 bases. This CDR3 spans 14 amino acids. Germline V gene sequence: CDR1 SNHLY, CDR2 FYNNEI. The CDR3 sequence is CASTREGTGEKLFF. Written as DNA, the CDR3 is TGTGCCAGTACCAGGGAGGGAACGGGTGAAAAACTGTTTTTT.

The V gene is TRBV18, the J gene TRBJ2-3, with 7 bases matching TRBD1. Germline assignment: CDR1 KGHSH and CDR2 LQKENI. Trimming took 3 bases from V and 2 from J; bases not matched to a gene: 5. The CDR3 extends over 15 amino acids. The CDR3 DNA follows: TGTGCCAGCTCACCCCGCACAGGGGCCACAGATACGCAGTATTTT. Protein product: CASSPRTGATDTQYF.

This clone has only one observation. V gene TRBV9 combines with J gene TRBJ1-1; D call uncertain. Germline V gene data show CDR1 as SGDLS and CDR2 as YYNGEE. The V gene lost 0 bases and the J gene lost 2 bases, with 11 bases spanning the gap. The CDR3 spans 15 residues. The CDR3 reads CASSVEDAVNTEAFF. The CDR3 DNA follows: TGTGCCAGCAGCGTAGAAGATGCGGTAAACACTGAAGCTTTCTTT. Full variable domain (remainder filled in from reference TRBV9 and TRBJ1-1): DSGVTQTPKHLITATGQRVTLRCSPRSGDLSVYWYQQSLDQGLQFLIQYYNGEERAKGNILERFSAQQFPDLHSELNLSSLELGDSALYFCASSVEDAVNTEAFFGQGTRLTVV.

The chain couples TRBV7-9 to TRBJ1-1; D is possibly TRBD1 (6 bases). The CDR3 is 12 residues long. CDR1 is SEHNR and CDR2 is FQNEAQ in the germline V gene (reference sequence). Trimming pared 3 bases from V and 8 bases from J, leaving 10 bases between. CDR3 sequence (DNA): TGTGCCAGCAGCTTCAAAGGACAGGAAGCTTTCTTT. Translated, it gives CASSFKGQEAFF.

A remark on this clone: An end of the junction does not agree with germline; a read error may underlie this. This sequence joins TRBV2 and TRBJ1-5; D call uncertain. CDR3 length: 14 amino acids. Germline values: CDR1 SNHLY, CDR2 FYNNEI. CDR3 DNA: TGTGCCAGCAATGAAGCTAGTAGCAATCAGCCCCAGCATTTT. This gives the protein CASNEASSNQPQHF. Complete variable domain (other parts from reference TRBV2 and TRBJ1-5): EPEVTQTPSHQVTQMGQEVILRCVPISNHLYFYWYRQILGQKVEFLVSFYNNEISEKSEIFDDQFSVERPDGSNFTLKIRSTKLEDSAMYFCASNEASSNQPQHFGDGTRLSIL.

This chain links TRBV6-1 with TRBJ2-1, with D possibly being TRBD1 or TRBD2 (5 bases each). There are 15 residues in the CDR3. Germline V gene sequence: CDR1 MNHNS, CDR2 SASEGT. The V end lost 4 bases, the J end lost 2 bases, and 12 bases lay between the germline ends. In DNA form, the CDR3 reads TGTGCCAGCAGTGTTCCGGGGCTGACCTACAATGAGCAGTTCTTC. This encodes CASSVPGLTYNEQFF.

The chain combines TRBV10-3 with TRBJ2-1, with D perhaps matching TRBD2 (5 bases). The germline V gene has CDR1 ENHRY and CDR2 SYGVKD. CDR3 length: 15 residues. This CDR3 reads CATAQERSSYNEQFF. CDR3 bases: TGTGCTACCGCACAAGAGCGGAGCTCCTACAATGAGCAGTTCTTC.

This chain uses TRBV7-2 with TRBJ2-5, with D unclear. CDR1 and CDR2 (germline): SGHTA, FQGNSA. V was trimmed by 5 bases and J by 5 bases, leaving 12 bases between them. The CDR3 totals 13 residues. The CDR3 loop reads CASSVPLVETQYF. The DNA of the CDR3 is TGTGCCAGCAGCGTCCCCTTAGTTGAGACCCAGTACTTC.